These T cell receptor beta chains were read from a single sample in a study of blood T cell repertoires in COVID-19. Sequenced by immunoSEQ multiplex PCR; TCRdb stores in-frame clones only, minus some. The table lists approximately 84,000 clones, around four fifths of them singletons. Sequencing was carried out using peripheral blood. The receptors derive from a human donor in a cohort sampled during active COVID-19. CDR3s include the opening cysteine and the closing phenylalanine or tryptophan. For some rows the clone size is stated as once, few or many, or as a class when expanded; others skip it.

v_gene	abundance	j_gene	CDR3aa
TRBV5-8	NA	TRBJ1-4	CASSWSTGSASEKLFF
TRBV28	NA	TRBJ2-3	CASSGPGTSAFYTQYF
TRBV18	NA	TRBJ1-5	CASSPRQANQPQHF
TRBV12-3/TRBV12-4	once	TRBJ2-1	CASSFRREQFF
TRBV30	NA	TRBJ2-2	CAWKSQITGELFF
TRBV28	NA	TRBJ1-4	CASSSANEKLFF
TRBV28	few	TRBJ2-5	CASSLPHRYQETQYF
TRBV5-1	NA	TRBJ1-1	CASSLGERTEAFF
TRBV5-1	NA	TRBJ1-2	CASSMEGGAYGYTF
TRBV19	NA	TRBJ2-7	CASSVRDSKYEQYF
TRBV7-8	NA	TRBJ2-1	CASSGLAGGPGTYNEQFF
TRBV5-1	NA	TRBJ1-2	CASSQTDRGYGYTF
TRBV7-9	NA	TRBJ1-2	CASSLDGVVSGYTF
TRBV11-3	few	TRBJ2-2	CASSQRSTGELFF
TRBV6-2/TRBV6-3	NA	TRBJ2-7	CASSYRGPYEQYF
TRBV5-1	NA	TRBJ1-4	CASSTGQQNEKLFF
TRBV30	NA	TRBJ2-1	CAWSLARTYNEQFF
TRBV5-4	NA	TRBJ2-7	CASSLSSGSSYEQYF
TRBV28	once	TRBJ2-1	CASSLGRTGWNRQWQFF
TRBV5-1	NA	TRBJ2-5	CASSEGQGARETQYF
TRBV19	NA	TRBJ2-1	CASSIRGGPYNEQFF
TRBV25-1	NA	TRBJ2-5	CASSELAGVRETQYF